The source of this T cell receptor (beta chain) is a study of blood T cell repertoires in COVID-19. V was cut by 2 bases and J by 7 bases, with 9 bases left in between. This CDR3 contains 14 residues. The V gene's germline CDR1 is KGHSH and CDR2 LQKENI. Original processing methods: Counts of nucleated cells, estimated from reference gene primer amplification, were obtained. TCRdb's copy holds only in-frame clones and misses some; the assay was immunoSEQ multiplex PCR. V, J and clone size are those of that table, while D and trimming were read from the DNA. The repertoire holds some 370,000 clones, with approximately 87% as singletons.

The sample consisted of peripheral blood. The rearrangement uses TRBV18 and TRBJ1-6; D is possibly TRBD1 (6 bases). The source is a woman aged 25 to 39 with COVID-19, enrolled during active disease. The CDR3 sequence: CASSPAGDNSPLHF. The CDR3 DNA reads as TGTGCCAGCTCACCAGCAGGGGACAATTCACCCCTCCACTTT. The variable domain in full, completed from reference TRBV18 and TRBJ1-6, reads NAGVMQNPRHLVRRRGQEARLRCSPMKGHSHVYWYRQLPEEGLKFMVYLQKENIIDESGMPKERFSAEFPKEGPSILRIQQVVRGDSAAYFCASSPAGDNSPLHFGNGTRLTVT.